These 25 T cell receptor beta chains share one sample of origin, sequenced in a study of blood T cell repertoires in COVID-19. Data came from immunoSEQ multiplex PCR; TCRdb stores just in-frame clones and leaves some out. The top ten hold 1.2% of the sample, which has around 250,000 clones, roughly nine tenths seen once. Material for sequencing was PBMCs or T cells enriched from blood (not recorded which). The origin of the receptors is a human donor in a cohort exposed to, infected with or recovered from COVID-19 (not recorded which). The donor label of this sample is uncertain.

CDR3 loop: CASSIAAGGYNEQFF. The CDR3 nucleotides read TGTGCCAGTAGTATAGCCGCGGGGGGATACAATGAGCAGTTCTTC. This chain connects TRBV19 to TRBJ2-1; the match to TRBD2 covers 8 bases. Germline CDR1 and CDR2: LNHDA and SQIVND (reference sequence). Losses at the gene ends were 1 base for V and 4 bases for J; bases not matched to a gene: 3. The CDR3 has 15 amino acids.

This clone showed up many times. The chain combines TRBV4-2 with TRBJ2-5; 9 nucleotides align to TRBD1. Germline loops: CDR1 LGHNA, CDR2 YNFKEQ. Germline trimming cut 0 bases from V and 6 bases from J; bases unmatched to any gene: 8. CDR3 length equals 16 residues. As DNA, the CDR3 is TGTGCCAGCAGCCAAGATGGGTTGGACAGGGGCCAGACCCAGTACTTC. It specifies CASSQDGLDRGQTQYF.

The chain recombines TRBV13 with TRBJ1-5, with D tentatively TRBD1 (5 bases). This CDR3 comprises 14 residues. Germline V lookup: CDR1 PRHDT, CDR2 FYEKMQ (reference sequence). Trimming shortened V by 3 bases and J by 5 bases, and 11 bases separated the two germline ends. The CDR3 region is CASSLGGGDQPQHF. The CDR3, as DNA: TGTGCCAGCAGCTTGGGGGGGGGTGATCAGCCCCAGCATTTT. Full variable domain (rest looked up from reference TRBV13 and TRBJ1-5): AAGVIQSPRHLIKEKRETATLKCYPIPRHDTVYWYQQGPGQDPQFLISFYEKMQSDKGSIPDRFSAQQFSDYHSELNMSSLELGDSALYFCASSLGGGDQPQHFGDGTRLSIL.

This clone was counted a few times. The V gene is TRBV12-5, the J gene TRBJ1-2, with D unclear. The CDR3 extends over 15 amino acids. CDR1 is LGHNT, CDR2 FRNRAP, per germline. V was trimmed by 1 base and J by 8 bases, leaving 17 bases between them. DNA for the CDR3: TGTGCTAGTGGTTTGGCGACTAAACCTAAGCCAGGCTACACCTTC. Translated, it gives CASGLATKPKPGYTF.

Comments on this clone: Other DNA sequences of this sample code for an identical CDR3. The chain uses TRBV18 and TRBJ1-2, with 8 bases that match TRBD1. The CDR3 consists of 13 residues. Germline CDR1 and CDR2: KGHSH and LQKENI. V dropped 3 bases and J dropped 4; count of bases not matched to a gene: 1. The chain's CDR3 is CASSPGTGYGYTF. In DNA form, the CDR3 reads TGTGCCAGCTCACCCGGGACAGGCTATGGCTACACCTTC.

V usage is TRBV7-9 and J usage is TRBJ1-5; 7 bases map to TRBD1. Germline CDR1 reads SEHNR; CDR2 reads FQNEAQ (reference sequence). V lost 5 bases and J lost 4; bases outside the gene matches: 8. The CDR3 sequence is 15 residues long. The CDR3 reads CASSLDRVPNQPQHF. DNA for the CDR3: TGTGCCAGCAGCCTAGACAGGGTACCGAATCAGCCCCAGCATTTT.

CDR3 coding DNA: TGTGCCAGCAGCCCCCTAACAGGCCGTCTGGGCGACTATGGCTACACCTTC. Its translation is CASSPLTGRLGDYGYTF. The chain recombines TRBV11-2 with TRBJ1-2, with D perhaps TRBD1 (5 bases). CDR3 size: 17 residues. V lost 5 bases to trimming and J lost 3 bases, with 22 bases between them. Germline CDR1 reads SGHAT; CDR2 reads FQNNGV. The full variable domain, rest sourced from reference TRBV11-2 and TRBJ1-2, is EAGVAQSPRYKIIEKRQSVAFWCNPISGHATLYWYQQILGQGPKLLIQFQNNGVVDDSQLPKDRFSAERLKGVDSTLKIQPAKLEDSAVYLCASSPLTGRLGDYGYTFGSGTRLTVV.

V gene TRBV24-1 combines with J gene TRBJ1-5, with 8 bases identical to TRBD1. Germline V gives CDR1 KGHDR, CDR2 SFDVKD. With 12 bases clipped from V and 7 bases from J, the junction kept 7 bases outside the gene matches. This CDR3 has 12 residues. The CDR3 protein is CAPEGQGQPQHF. In DNA form, the CDR3 reads TGTGCCCCAGAAGGACAGGGCCAGCCCCAGCATTTT.

J is TRBJ1-2 and V is TRBV18, with TRBD1 matching over 7 bases. After removal of 3 bases from V and 0 bases from J, the junction contained 4 bases not matched to a gene. The CDR3 is 15 residues long. Germline CDR1 is KGHSH and CDR2 is LQKENI. In nucleotides, the CDR3 is TGTGCCAGCTCACCGCCGGGACAGCCTAACTATGGCTACACCTTC. Protein sequence: CASSPPGQPNYGYTF. The full variable domain, completed using reference TRBV18 and TRBJ1-2, is NAGVMQNPRHLVRRRGQEARLRCSPMKGHSHVYWYRQLPEEGLKFMVYLQKENIIDESGMPKERFSAEFPKEGPSILRIQQVVRGDSAAYFCASSPPGQPNYGYTFGSGTRLTVV.

The V call is TRBV6-5, the J call TRBJ2-2, with 7 bases fitting TRBD1. Germline V CDR1 and CDR2: MNHEY, SVGAGI. This CDR3 region has 13 residues. CDR3 amino acids: CAHRGANTGELFF. In DNA, the CDR3 is TGTGCACACAGGGGCGCGAACACCGGGGAGCTGTTTTTT.

V usage is TRBV4-1 and J usage is TRBJ1-6; TRBD1 matches at 8 bases. V dropped 2 bases and J dropped 8; count of bases not matched to a gene: 17. The CDR3 consists of 19 residues. The germline V gene has CDR1 MGHRA and CDR2 YSYEKL. The CDR3 here is CASSQLGQGGGSRDSPLHF. The CDR3 DNA follows: TGCGCCAGCAGCCAACTCGGACAGGGTGGGGGCAGCCGGGATTCACCCCTCCACTTT.

The V call is TRBV7-9, the J call TRBJ2-5, with 7 positions matching TRBD1. Trimming took 5 bases from V and 2 from J; bases not matched to a gene: 5. This CDR3 contains 14 residues. The germline gives CDR1 SEHNR, CDR2 FQNEAQ (reference sequence). The CDR3 loop reads CASSRRQGQETQYF. The CDR3 DNA sequence: TGTGCCAGCAGCCGCCGACAGGGTCAAGAGACCCAGTACTTC.

The V gene is TRBV19, the J gene TRBJ1-1, with TRBD1 identical over 10 bases. Germline loops: CDR1 LNHDA, CDR2 SQIVND (reference sequence). The CDR3 has 15 amino acids. Germline trimming cut 7 bases from V and 4 bases from J; bases unmatched to any gene: 9. The CDR3 spells CASTPGQGDATEAFF. The CDR3 region has the DNA TGTGCCAGTACCCCCGGACAGGGGGATGCCACTGAAGCTTTCTTT.

V gene TRBV3-1 (or the pseudogene TRBV3-2) combines with J gene TRBJ2-7; D is undetermined. The CDR3 spans 14 residues. The germline V gene has CDR1 LGHDT and CDR2 YNNKEL (reference sequence). V lost 2 bases and J 2 bases, leaving 10 bases between the germline ends. DNA of the CDR3: TGTGCCAGCAGCCAATTCGGCGGTGCCTACGAGCAGTACTTC. It is translated as CASSQFGGAYEQYF.

This chain uses TRBV30 with TRBJ1-2; D unclear. V gave up 4 bases and J gave up 4 bases, with 13 bases separating them. CDR3 size: 13 residues. Germline CDR1 GTSNPN, CDR2 SVGIG (reference sequence). The CDR3 spells CAWTARGSYGYTF. The CDR3 nucleotides are TGTGCCTGGACCGCACGGGGATCCTATGGCTACACCTTC. Together with reference TRBV30 and TRBJ1-2, the CDR3 gives the full variable domain: SQTIHQWPATLVQPVGSPLSLECTVEGTSNPNLYWYRQAAGRGLQLLFYSVGIGQISSEVPQNLSASRPQDRQFILSSKKLLLSDSGFYLCAWTARGSYGYTFGSGTRLTVV.

Notes on this clone: This CDR3 is also generated by other DNA sequences in the sample. The chain joins TRBV30 to TRBJ2-7; unclear D gene. Germline-derived CDR1 and CDR2 are GTSNPN and SVGIG (reference sequence). Trimming cost V 5 bases and J 0 bases, with 8 bases left between them. The CDR3 sequence is 12 residues long. CDR3 sequence: CAWGRSSYEQYF. In DNA, the CDR3 is TGTGCCTGGGGACGGAGCTCCTACGAGCAGTACTTC.

This rearrangement joins TRBV19 to TRBJ1-1, with TRBD1 matching over 7 bases. The ends lost 4 bases at V and 8 bases at J; junction bases unmatched: 10. CDR3 length equals 14 residues. Germline CDR1 LNHDA, CDR2 SQIVND (reference sequence). Written as DNA, the CDR3 is TGTGCCAGTAGTAAAACAGGGGTCGAAAAAGAAGCTTTCTTT. It is translated as CASSKTGVEKEAFF.

The chain is built from TRBV4-2 and TRBJ1-1; D call uncertain. V was clipped by 0 bases and J by 3 bases, with 11 bases between them. Germline CDR1 LGHNA, CDR2 YNFKEQ. The CDR3 is made up of 15 amino acids. Written as DNA, the CDR3 is TGTGCCAGCAGCCAAGATCAGAGGGCCGACACTGAAGCTTTCTTT. Translating gives CASSQDQRADTEAFF.

CDR3 sequence: CASSTRDRAGIYEQYF. The DNA of the CDR3 is TGTGCCAGCAGCACCCGGGACAGGGCGGGTATATACGAGCAGTACTTC. The J gene is TRBJ2-7, the V gene TRBV27; 9 nucleotides align to TRBD1. V lost 6 bases and J lost 4; bases outside the gene matches: 13. The germline V gene encodes CDR1 MNHEY and CDR2 SMNVEV (reference sequence). The CDR3 runs 16 residues.

This chain joins TRBV4-1 and TRBJ1-3; D is undetermined. CDR1 is MGHRA, CDR2 YSYEKL, per germline. The length of the CDR3 is 18 residues. V lost 0 bases and J lost 3, with 18 bases in between. Written as DNA, the CDR3 is TGCGCCAGCAGCCAAGATCCCCCCTCGATGGTCGGTGGAAACACCATATATTTT. It codes for CASSQDPPSMVGGNTIYF.

This clone occurred once. The rearrangement joins TRBV4-2 to TRBJ1-1; D might be TRBD1 (5 bases). The length of the CDR3 is 13 residues. Germline V gene sequence: CDR1 LGHNA, CDR2 YNFKEQ. The V end lost 3 bases, the J end lost 4 bases, and 9 bases lay between the germline ends. This CDR3 is CASSHLGGTEAFF. The CDR3 nucleotides are TGTGCCAGCAGCCATCTGGGGGGCACTGAAGCTTTCTTT.

V is TRBV9 and J is TRBJ1-4; a weak D match, TRBD1 (5 bases). CDR3 length: 18 amino acids. Deletions cut 0 bases from V and 0 bases from J, with 15 bases between. The germline V gene encodes CDR1 SGDLS and CDR2 YYNGEE. The CDR3 DNA reads as TGTGCCAGCAGCGTAGAGGGGTTATGGGGTCCAACTAATGAAAAACTGTTTTTT. Its translation: CASSVEGLWGPTNEKLFF.

This chain links TRBV5-6 with TRBJ2-7; 8 bases fit TRBD2. V lost 1 base, J lost 3 bases, and 9 bases stayed unmatched. Per germline, CDR1 SGHDT and CDR2 YYEEEE. This CDR3 comprises 16 residues. CDR3 coding DNA: TGTGCCAGCAGCTTGTCGTTCGCGGGGGGCGGCTACGAGCAGTACTTC. This translates into CASSLSFAGGGYEQYF.

The chain recombines TRBV3-1 (or the pseudogene TRBV3-2) with TRBJ2-7; the match to TRBD1 covers 10 bases. The CDR3 is 15 residues long. Germline-derived CDR1 and CDR2 are LGHDT and YNNKEL (reference sequence). V lost 1 base, J lost 5 bases, and 5 bases stayed unmatched. The DNA of the CDR3 is TGTGCCAGCAGCCAAGCCGGGACAGGGGCCCACGAGCAGTACTTC. Residues: CASSQAGTGAHEQYF.

The DNA of the CDR3 is TGTGCCAGCACCAACGGGGATACGCAGTATTTT. This gives the protein CASTNGDTQYF. The chain employs TRBV6-6 and TRBJ2-3; D ambiguous. Looked up from germline, CDR1 is MNHNY and CDR2 is SVGAGI (reference sequence). Trimming stripped 7 bases from V and 6 bases from J, with 8 bases between. This CDR3 is 11 amino acids long.